The sequence of this TCR beta chain was determined in a study of blood T cell repertoires in COVID-19. In the study overall: From the United States, Italy and Spain came samples of acute and convalescent COVID-19.

Assay: immunoSEQ multiplex PCR; the TCRdb copy retains only in-frame clones and omits some. The table shows about 56,000 clones, with roughly 89% occurring only once. This TCR came from an older woman with COVID-19, enrolled during active disease. The sequenced sample consisted of peripheral blood.

The CDR3 DNA follows: TGTGCCAGCAGCTTGTTCCAAACACGGGGTGAAGCTTTCTTT. Its translation: CASSLFQTRGEAFF. The rearrangement uses TRBV5-4 and TRBJ1-1; D gene unclear. The CDR3 is made up of 14 amino acids. The V end lost 1 base, the J end lost 7 bases, and 14 bases lay between the germline ends. The germline gives CDR1 SGHNT, CDR2 YYREEE (reference sequence).